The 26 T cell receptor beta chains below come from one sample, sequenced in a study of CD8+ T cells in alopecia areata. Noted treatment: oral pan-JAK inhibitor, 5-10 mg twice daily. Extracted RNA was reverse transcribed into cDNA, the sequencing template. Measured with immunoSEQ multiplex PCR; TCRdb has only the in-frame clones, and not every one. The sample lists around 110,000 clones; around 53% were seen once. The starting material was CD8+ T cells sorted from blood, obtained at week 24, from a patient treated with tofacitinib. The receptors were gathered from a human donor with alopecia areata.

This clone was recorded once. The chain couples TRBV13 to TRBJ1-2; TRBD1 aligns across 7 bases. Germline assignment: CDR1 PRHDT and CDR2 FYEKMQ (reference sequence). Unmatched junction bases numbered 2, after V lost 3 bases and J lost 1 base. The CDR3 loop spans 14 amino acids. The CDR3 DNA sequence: TGTGCCAGCAGCTTGGACAGGAATAACTATGGCTACACCTTC. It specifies CASSLDRNNYGYTF.

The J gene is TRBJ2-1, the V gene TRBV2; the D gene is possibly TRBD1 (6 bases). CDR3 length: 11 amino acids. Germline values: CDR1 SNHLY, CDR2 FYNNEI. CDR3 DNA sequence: TGTGGCCGGCAGGGGAGCAATGAGCAGTTCTTC. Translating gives CGRQGSNEQFF.

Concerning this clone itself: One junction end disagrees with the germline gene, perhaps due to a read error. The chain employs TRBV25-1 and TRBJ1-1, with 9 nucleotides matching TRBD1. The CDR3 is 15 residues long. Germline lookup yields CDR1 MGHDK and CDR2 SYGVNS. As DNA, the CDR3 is TGTGCCAGCAGTGAATCCGGACAGGGGAACACCGAAGCTTTCTTT. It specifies CASSESGQGNTEAFF. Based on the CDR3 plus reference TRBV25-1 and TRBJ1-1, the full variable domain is EADIYQTPRYLVIGTGKKITLECSQTMGHDKMYWYQQDPGMELHLIHYSYGVNSTEKGDLSSESTVSRIRTEHFPLTLESARPSHTSQYLCASSESGQGNTEAFFGQGTRLTVV.

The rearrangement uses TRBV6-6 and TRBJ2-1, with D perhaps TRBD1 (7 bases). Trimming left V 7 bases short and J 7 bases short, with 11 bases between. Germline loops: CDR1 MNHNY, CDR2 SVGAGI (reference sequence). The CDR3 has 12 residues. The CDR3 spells CASTPGGNEQFF. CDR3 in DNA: TGTGCCAGCACTCCAGGGGGGAATGAGCAGTTCTTC.

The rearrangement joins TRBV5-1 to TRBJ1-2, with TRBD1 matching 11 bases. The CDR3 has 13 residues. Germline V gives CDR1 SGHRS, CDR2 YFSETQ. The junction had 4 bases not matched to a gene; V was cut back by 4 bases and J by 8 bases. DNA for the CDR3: TGCGCCAGCAGCACGGACAGGGGGCAAGGCTACACCTTC. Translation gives CASSTDRGQGYTF.

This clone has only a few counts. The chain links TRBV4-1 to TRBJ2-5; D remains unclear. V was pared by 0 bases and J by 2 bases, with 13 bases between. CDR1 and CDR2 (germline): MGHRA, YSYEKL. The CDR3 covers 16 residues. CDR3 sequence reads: CASSQDWERNQETQYF. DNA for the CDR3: TGCGCCAGCAGCCAAGATTGGGAAAGGAATCAAGAGACCCAGTACTTC.

In DNA form, the CDR3 reads TGTGCCAGCAGTTTTGGCGGCGGCACCGGGGAGCTGTTTTTT. Its protein product is CASSFGGGTGELFF. The V call is TRBV27, the J call TRBJ2-2; the D is unclear. V lost 3 bases to trimming and J lost 4 bases, with 9 bases between them. CDR1 MNHEY and CDR2 SMNVEV come from the germline V gene (reference sequence). This CDR3 is built from 14 residues.

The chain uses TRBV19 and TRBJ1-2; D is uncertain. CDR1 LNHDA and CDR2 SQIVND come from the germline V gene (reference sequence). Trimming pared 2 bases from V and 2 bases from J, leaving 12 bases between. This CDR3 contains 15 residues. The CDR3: CASSIIGKRNYGYTF. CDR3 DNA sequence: TGTGCCAGTAGTATAATTGGAAAAAGAAACTATGGCTACACCTTC. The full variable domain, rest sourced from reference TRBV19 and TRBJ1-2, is DGGITQSPKYLFRKEGQNVTLSCEQNLNHDAMYWYRQDPGQGLRLIYYSQIVNDFQKGDIAEGYSVSREKKESFPLTVTSAQKNPTAFYLCASSIIGKRNYGYTFGSGTRLTVV.

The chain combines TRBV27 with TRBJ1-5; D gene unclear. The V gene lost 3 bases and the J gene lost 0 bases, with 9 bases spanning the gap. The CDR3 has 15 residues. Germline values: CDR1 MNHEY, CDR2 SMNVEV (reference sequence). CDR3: CASSLTIGSNQPQHF. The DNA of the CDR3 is TGTGCCAGCAGTTTGACGATAGGTAGCAATCAGCCCCAGCATTTT.

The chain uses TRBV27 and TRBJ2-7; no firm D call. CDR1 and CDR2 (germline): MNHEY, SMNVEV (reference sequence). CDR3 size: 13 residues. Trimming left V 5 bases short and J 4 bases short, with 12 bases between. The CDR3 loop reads CASSHLKGYEQYF. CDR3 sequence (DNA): TGTGCCAGCAGTCACCTCAAGGGTTACGAGCAGTACTTC.

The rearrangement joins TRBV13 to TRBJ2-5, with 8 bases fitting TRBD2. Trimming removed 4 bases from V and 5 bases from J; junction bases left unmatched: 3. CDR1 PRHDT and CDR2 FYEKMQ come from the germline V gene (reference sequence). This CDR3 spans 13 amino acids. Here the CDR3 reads CASSSGLEETQYF. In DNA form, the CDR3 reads TGTGCCAGCAGCTCGGGACTAGAGGAGACCCAGTACTTC.

Written as DNA, the CDR3 is TGTGCCAGCAGCTTAATTGTTTTCGGAGCCAAAAACATTCAGTACTTC. Translating it yields CASSLIVFGAKNIQYF. The chain links TRBV7-8 to TRBJ2-4; D unresolved. Germline loops: CDR1 SGHVS, CDR2 FQNEAQ. Trimming took 2 bases from V and 0 from J, leaving 11 bases between them. CDR3 length: 16 amino acids.

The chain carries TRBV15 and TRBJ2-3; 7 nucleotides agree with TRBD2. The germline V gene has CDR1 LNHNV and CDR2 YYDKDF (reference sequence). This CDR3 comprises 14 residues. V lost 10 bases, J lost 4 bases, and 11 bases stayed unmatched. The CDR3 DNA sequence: TGTGCCATTCACCCGGGGGGAGAGTCAGATACGCAGTATTTT. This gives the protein CAIHPGGESDTQYF.

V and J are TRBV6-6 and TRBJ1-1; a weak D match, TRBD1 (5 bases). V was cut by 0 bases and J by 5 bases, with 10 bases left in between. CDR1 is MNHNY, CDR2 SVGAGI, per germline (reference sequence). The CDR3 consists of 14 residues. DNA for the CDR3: TGTGCCAGCAGTTACTCGACTTGGGGGACTGAAGCTTTCTTT. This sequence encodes CASSYSTWGTEAFF.

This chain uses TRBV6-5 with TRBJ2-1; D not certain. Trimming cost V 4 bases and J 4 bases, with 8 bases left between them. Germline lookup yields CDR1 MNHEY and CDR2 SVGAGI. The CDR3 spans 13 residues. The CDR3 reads CASSSTRYNEQFF. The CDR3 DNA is TGTGCCAGCAGTTCGACAAGATACAATGAGCAGTTCTTC.

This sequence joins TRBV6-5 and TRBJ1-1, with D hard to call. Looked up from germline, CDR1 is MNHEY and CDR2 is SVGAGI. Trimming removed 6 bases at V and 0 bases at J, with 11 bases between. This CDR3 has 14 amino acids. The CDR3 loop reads CASRTVELNTEAFF. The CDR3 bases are TGTGCCAGCAGAACAGTCGAGCTGAACACTGAAGCTTTCTTT.

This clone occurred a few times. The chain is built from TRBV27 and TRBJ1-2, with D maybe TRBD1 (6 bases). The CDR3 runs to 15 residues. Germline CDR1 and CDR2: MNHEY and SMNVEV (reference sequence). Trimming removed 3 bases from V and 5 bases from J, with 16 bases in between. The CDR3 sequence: CASSFSGGAGYGYTF. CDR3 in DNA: TGTGCCAGCAGTTTCTCCGGGGGCGCAGGATATGGCTACACCTTC.

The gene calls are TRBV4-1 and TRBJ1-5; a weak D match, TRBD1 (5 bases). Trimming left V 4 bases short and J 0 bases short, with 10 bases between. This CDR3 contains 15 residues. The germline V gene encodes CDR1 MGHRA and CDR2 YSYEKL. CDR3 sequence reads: CASSPLTDSNQPQHF. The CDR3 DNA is TGCGCCAGCAGCCCCTTGACAGATAGCAATCAGCCCCAGCATTTT.

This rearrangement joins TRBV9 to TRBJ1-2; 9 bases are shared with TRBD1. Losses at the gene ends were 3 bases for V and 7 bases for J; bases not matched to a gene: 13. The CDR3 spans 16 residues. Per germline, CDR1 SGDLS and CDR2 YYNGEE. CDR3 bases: TGTGCCAGCAGCGAAGAATTCCCGGGACAGGGTACTGGCTACACCTTC. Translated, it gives CASSEEFPGQGTGYTF. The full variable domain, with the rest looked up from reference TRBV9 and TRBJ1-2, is DSGVTQTPKHLITATGQRVTLRCSPRSGDLSVYWYQQSLDQGLQFLIQYYNGEERAKGNILERFSAQQFPDLHSELNLSSLELGDSALYFCASSEEFPGQGTGYTFGSGTRLTVV.

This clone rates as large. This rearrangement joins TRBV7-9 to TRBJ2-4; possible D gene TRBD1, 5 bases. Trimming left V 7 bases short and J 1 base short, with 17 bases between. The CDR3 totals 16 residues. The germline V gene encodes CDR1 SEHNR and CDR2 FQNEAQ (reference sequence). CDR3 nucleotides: TGTGCCAGCAATGATCTAGGGGAAGGGGCCAAAAACATTCAGTACTTC. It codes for CASNDLGEGAKNIQYF.

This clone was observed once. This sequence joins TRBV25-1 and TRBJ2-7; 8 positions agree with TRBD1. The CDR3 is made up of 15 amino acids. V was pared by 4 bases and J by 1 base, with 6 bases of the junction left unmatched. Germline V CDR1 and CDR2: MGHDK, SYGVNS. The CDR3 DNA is TGTGCCAGCAGTGTGACAGGGGAGACATCCTACGAGCAGTACTTC. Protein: CASSVTGETSYEQYF.

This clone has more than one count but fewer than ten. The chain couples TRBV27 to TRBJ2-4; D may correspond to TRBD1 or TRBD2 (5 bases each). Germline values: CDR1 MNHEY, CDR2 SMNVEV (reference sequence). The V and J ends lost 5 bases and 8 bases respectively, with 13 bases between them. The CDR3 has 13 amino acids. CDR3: CASSTRRDDIQYF. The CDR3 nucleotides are TGTGCCAGCAGTACACGACGGGACGACATTCAGTACTTC.

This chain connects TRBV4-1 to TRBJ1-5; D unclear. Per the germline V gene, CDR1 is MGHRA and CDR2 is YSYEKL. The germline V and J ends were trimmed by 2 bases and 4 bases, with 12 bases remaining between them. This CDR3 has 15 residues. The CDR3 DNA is TGCGCCAGCAGCCAAAAGCCCGCTTATAATCAGCCCCAGCATTTT. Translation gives CASSQKPAYNQPQHF.

The CDR3 nucleotides are TGTGCCAGCAGCCTGCCAGGGAGGGAGGTGAACACTGAAGCTTTCTTT. Translated, it gives CASSLPGREVNTEAFF. V gene TRBV5-6 combines with J gene TRBJ1-1; D may be TRBD1 (5 bases). V lost 4 bases, J lost 0 bases, and 16 bases lay in between. The CDR3 has 16 amino acids. CDR1 and CDR2 (germline): SGHDT, YYEEEE.

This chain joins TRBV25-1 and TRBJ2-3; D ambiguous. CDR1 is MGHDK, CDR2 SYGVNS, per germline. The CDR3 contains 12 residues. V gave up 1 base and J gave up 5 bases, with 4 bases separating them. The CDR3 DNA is TGTGCCAGCAGTGAATGGGTAGATACGCAGTATTTT. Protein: CASSEWVDTQYF.

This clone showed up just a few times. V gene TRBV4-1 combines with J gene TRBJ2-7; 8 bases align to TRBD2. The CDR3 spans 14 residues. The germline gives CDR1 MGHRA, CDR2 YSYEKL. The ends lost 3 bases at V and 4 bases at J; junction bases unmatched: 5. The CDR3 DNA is TGCGCCAGCAGCCAGTTAGCGGGGAGGTACGAGCAGTACTTC. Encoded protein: CASSQLAGRYEQYF.